This T cell receptor (beta chain) appears in the sequencing data of a study of T cells in Graves' hyperthyroidism and ophthalmopathy (dated by TCRdb to 2018 to 2020). A note on the overall study: Peripheral blood samples were taken at initial diagnosis, before any treatment was given. To identify distinguishing TCR V-J signatures, a discovery cohort of roughly 100 patients was used, comprising 40 to 45 with Graves' ophthalmopathy and some 57 with stable Graves' hyperthyroidism. Prospective prediction of ophthalmopathy was tested in an independent validation cohort consisting of 18 to 20 hyperthyroidism patients and approximately 16 patients who later progressed to ophthalmopathy. The approximately 95 discovery patients were divided at random into training and test sets in a 7:3 ratio. The study also compared thyroid tissue and blood T-cell repertoires from a handful of Graves' hyperthyroidism patients. After blood sampling, hyperthyroidism patients were treated with methimazole at a starting dose of 30 mg daily, and ophthalmopathy patients were treated with high-dose intravenous methylprednisolone. The paper reports TCR Vbeta CDR3 sequencing of approximately 140 peripheral blood samples: approximately 41 ophthalmopathy, over 70 hyperthyroidism and 17 progressor patients. General conclusions and limits of the study: In validation, the model predicted progression to ophthalmopathy with over 60% sensitivity and around 72% specificity, a median of around six months before onset. No statistical method was used to set the sample size in advance, and investigators knew the group allocation. A model built on a 13 V-J signature distinguished ophthalmopathy from stable hyperthyroidism, reaching around 88% sensitivity and about 81% specificity in cross-validation and 80%/75% in testing. Most expanded thyroid clonotypes (frequency above 0.001) were also detected in blood, a finding suggesting that blood repertoires may reflect thyroid immune responses.

Spanning cysteine to phenylalanine, the CDR3 consists of 14 amino acids. Only the CDR3 region is kept as DNA, spanning 42 bases read in frame from base 1. V loses 4 bases of germline sequence and J loses 6 bases, and the interval between the two ends is 16 bases. According to the germline V gene, CDR1 reads SGHRS and CDR2 reads YFSETQ. As regards this clonotype: Its antigen is unknown. No clone much larger than this one lies a single base away; base qualities are absent.

Amplification of TCR beta CDR3 regions was carried out from RNA transcripts. For the first round of RT-PCR on the TCR CDR3, the HTBI primer set was used together with the Qiagen OneStep RT-PCR kit. A second multiplex PCR round built the libraries, followed by size selection and purification. Sequencing of the libraries was done on an Illumina HiSeq2000 using paired-end 100 bp reads. On the authors' methods: SOAPnuke was used to process the raw data, with reads discarded if the reads contained adapters or uncalled bases, had a mean Phred below 15, or lacked an exact constant-primer or identifier match. High-quality paired reads were merged with COPE v1.2.5, and unique nucleotide sequences were defined as clonotypes. Clonotypes were aligned to IMGT TRBV, TRBD and TRBJ reference segments using MiTCR v1.1. Analysis was restricted to V-J combinations with a frequency above 0.0001, which covered roughly 99% of repertoires. A TCS score was defined as the ratio between F50 (clonal expansion) and ExV (chaos), using BLOSUM62-based TCRdist between CDR3 peptides within each V-J. Welch's t-statistics and random forest reduced fewer than 550 V-J features to around 14, which were used in a naive Bayes classifier (R e1071). TCRdb cleaned the public reads at Q25 with fastp, built clones with MiXCR and kept in-frame beta chains. Here each entry gathers all rows of one CDR3 protein and keeps the most common genes and DNA. TCRdb, rather than the study authors, made the V and J calls. This sample holds 450,000 to 500,000 distinct CDR3 sequences; roughly 23% were observed only once. The top ten clones comprise around 50% of the sample.

Ophthalmopathy patients had moderately to severely active disease, Clinical Activity Score of at least 3, NOSPECS grade of at least 4, and duration under 3 months. The study excluded patients with uncontrolled infections, other autoimmune diseases, pregnancy or lactation. Diagnoses were based on clinical symptoms, serum thyroxine and TRAb, thyroid ultrasound and orbital computed tomography. PBMCs were separated from approximately 10 ml of fresh peripheral blood using Ficoll-Paque density gradient centrifugation. Trizol reagent was used to extract total RNA, and RNA quality was then checked on an Agilent 2100 Bioanalyzer.

Input material: blood. Recombination linked TRBV5-1 to TRBJ1-2; the D segment could be TRBD1, given 6 matching bases. This receptor was taken from a woman aged 70-85 years with Graves' ophthalmopathy. The CDR3 region: CASSTGLRLDGYTF. The nucleotide sequence is given as TGCGCCAGCAGCACAGGGTTGAGGTTGGATGGCTACACCTTC.